This T cell receptor (beta chain) came from a study of blood T cell repertoires in COVID-19. Overall study context: Both acute and convalescent COVID-19 samples were obtained from the United States, Italy and Spain. PBMCs, B-cell-depleted T cells, or T cells provided the cDNA or gDNA that made up the material.

The CDR3 is made up of 16 amino acids. Germline V gene sequence: CDR1 SNHLY, CDR2 FYNNEI. The J segment lost 9 bases and the V segment lost 5 bases, leaving 9 bases of the junction unmatched. TCRdb keeps only in-frame clones here, not all; method: immunoSEQ multiplex PCR. This repertoire shows about 180,000 clones, approximately 90% found once; its top ten account for 1.5% to 2%. What was sequenced was peripheral blood. The clonotype was recovered from a man between 18 and 29 years old who had recovered from COVID-19. J is TRBJ2-1 and V is TRBV2; 14 bases agree with TRBD2. CDR3 DNA sequence: TGTGCCAGCAGTAAATTGGGACTAGCGGGAGCCAGTGAGCAGTTCTTC. Protein sequence: CASSKLGLAGASEQFF.